This T cell receptor beta chain appears in the sequencing data of a study of cytomegalovirus exposure and HLA in healthy donors. General study findings and limits: There were some 150 TCR beta chains listed as cytomegalovirus-associated. Reports described diagnosis of cytomegalovirus status by the classifier as highly specific and sensitive.

As concerns this clone: Its antigen is unknown.

The data were produced by immunoSEQ multiplex PCR, yet TCRdb's version contains in-frame clones alone and is incomplete. Counted here are more than 250,000 clones, around 86% occurring once; the ten biggest clones make up over 0.8%. The receptor's source is a woman younger than 35 in good health and CMV-seronegative. The sequenced sample consisted of PBMCs.

The CDR3 sequence is CASSLRDIANYGYTF. The CDR3 nucleotides are TGTGCCAGCAGTTTAAGGGACATAGCTAACTATGGCTACACCTTC. The chain recombines TRBV28 with TRBJ1-2, with D maybe TRBD1 (6 bases). The CDR3 has 15 residues. V was clipped by 2 bases and J by 0 bases, with 10 bases between them. From germline, CDR1 is MDHEN and CDR2 SYDVKM.